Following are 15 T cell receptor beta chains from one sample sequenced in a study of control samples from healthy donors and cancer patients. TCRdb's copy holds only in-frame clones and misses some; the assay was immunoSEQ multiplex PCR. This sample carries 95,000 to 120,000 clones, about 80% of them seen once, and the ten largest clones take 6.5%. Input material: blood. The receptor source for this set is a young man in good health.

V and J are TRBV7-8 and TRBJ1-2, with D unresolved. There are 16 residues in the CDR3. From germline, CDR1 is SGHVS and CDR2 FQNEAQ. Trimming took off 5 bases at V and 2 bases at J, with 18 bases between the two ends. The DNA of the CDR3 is TGTGCCAGCAGCCCCCCCCCGGGTGAATGGAACTATGGCTACACCTTC. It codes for CASSPPPGEWNYGYTF.

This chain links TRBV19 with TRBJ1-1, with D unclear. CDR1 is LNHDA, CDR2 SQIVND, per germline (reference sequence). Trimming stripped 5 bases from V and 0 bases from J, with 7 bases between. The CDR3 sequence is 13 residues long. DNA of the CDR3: TGTGCCAGTAGTCCCGAGATGAACACTGAAGCTTTCTTT. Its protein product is CASSPEMNTEAFF.

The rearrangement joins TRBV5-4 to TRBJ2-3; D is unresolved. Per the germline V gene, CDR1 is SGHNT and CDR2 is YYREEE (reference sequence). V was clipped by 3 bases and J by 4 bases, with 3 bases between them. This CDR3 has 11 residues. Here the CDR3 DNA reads TGTGCCAGCAGCTCCTCAGATACGCAGTATTTT. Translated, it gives CASSSSDTQYF.

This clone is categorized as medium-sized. The CDR3 sequence is CATWTGYGYTF. DNA of the CDR3: TGTGCCACCTGGACAGGGTATGGCTACACCTTC. The chain couples TRBV24-1 to TRBJ1-2, with 8 bases identical to TRBD1. Trimming at V came to 9 bases and at J to 5 bases, leaving 1 base not matched to a gene. Germline V gene sequence: CDR1 KGHDR, CDR2 SFDVKD. This CDR3 region has 11 residues.

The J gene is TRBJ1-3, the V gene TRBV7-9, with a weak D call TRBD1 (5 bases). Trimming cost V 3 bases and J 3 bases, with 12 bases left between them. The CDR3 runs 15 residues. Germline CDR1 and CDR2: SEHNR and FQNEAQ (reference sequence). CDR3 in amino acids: CASSLGTGVGNTIYF. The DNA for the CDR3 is TGTGCCAGCAGCTTGGGGACTGGGGTTGGAAACACCATATATTTT.

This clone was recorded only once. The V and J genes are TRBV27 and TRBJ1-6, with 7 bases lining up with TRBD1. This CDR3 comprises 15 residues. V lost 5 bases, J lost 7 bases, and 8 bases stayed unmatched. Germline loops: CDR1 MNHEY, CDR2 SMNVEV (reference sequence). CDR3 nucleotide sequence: TGTGCCAGCAGTCCGATGACAGGGTTGAATTCACCCCTCCACTTT. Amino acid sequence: CASSPMTGLNSPLHF.

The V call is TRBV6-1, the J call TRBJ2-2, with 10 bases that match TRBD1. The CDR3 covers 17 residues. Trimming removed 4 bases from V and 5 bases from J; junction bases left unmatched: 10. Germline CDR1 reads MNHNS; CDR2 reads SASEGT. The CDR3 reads CASSGQGARRRTGELFF. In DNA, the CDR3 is TGTGCCAGCAGTGGACAGGGGGCGCGGAGGAGAACCGGGGAGCTGTTTTTT.

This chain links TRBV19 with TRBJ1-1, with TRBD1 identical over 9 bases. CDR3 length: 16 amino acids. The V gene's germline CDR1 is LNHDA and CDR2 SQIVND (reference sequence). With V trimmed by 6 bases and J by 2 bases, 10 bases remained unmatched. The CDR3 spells CASRSTPGQGNTEAFF. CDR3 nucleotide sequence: TGTGCCAGTAGAAGTACTCCGGGACAGGGAAACACTGAAGCTTTCTTT. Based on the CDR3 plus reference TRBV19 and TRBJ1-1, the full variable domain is DGGITQSPKYLFRKEGQNVTLSCEQNLNHDAMYWYRQDPGQGLRLIYYSQIVNDFQKGDIAEGYSVSREKKESFPLTVTSAQKNPTAFYLCASRSTPGQGNTEAFFGQGTRLTVV.

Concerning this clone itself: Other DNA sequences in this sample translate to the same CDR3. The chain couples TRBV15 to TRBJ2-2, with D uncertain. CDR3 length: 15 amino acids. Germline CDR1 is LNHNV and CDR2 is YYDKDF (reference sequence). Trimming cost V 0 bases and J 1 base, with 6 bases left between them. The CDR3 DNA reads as TGTGCCACCAGCAGAGATCTGGGGAACACCGGGGAGCTGTTTTTT. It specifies CATSRDLGNTGELFF.

CDR3 in DNA: TGTGCCAGCAGTTCCTGGACTAGCGGGGGGGCTGAGCAGTTCTTC. Translated, it gives CASSSWTSGGAEQFF. V gene TRBV28 combines with J gene TRBJ2-1, with 15 bases that match TRBD2. Germline trimming cut 4 bases from V and 9 bases from J; bases unmatched to any gene: 4. Germline values: CDR1 MDHEN, CDR2 SYDVKM. The CDR3 is 15 amino acids.

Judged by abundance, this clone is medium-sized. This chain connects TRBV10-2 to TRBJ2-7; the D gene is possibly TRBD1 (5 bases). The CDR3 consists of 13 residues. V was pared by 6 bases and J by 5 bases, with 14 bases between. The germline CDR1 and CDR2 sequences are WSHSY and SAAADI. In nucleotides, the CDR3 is TGCGCCAGCAGCGTTCAGGGTGGCCACGAGCAGTACGTC. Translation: CASSVQGGHEQYV.

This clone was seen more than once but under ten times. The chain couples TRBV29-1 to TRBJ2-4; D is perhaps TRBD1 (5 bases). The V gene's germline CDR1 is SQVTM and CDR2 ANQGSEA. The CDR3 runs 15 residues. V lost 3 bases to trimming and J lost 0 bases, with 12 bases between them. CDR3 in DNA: TGCAGCGTTGATGTCCGGACATTAGCCAAAAACATTCAGTACTTC. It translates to CSVDVRTLAKNIQYF.

The CDR3 region has the DNA TGTGCCAGCAGCTTAGCAAGGGGCACTAATGAAAAACTGTTTTTT. Translated: CASSLARGTNEKLFF. The chain recombines TRBV11-2 with TRBJ1-4, with a possible D match to TRBD1 (5 bases). Germline assignment: CDR1 SGHAT and CDR2 FQNNGV. V lost 1 base and J 2 bases, leaving 8 bases between the germline ends. This CDR3 comprises 15 residues.

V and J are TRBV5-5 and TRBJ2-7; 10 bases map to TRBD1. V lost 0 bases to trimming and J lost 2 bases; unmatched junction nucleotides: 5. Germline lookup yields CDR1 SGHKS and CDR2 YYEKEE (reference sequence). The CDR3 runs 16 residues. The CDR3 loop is CASSLARDRGAYEQYF. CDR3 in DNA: TGTGCCAGCAGCTTGGCTAGGGACAGGGGAGCCTACGAGCAGTACTTC. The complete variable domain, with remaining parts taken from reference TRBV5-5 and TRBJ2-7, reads DAGVTQSPTHLIKTRGQQVTLRCSPISGHKSVSWYQQVLGQGPQFIFQYYEKEERGRGNFPDRFSARQFPNYSSELNVNALLLGDSALYLCASSLARDRGAYEQYFGPGTRLTVT.

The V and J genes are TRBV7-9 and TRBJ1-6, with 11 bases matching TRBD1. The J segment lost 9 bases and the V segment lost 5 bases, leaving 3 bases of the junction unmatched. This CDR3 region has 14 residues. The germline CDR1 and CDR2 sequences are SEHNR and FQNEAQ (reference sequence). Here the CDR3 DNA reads TGTGCCAGCAGCCCGGGGACAGGGGGTTCACCCCTCCACTTT. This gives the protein CASSPGTGGSPLHF.